This T cell receptor beta chain is drawn from a study of identical twins. Study conclusions and caveats: Twin-shared out-of-frame alpha sequences were enriched for low generation probability.

The germline gives CDR1 GTSNPN, CDR2 SVGIG (reference sequence). V lost 2 bases and J lost 7; bases outside the gene matches: 12. This CDR3 comprises 17 residues. From the 5' RACE reads, TCRdb called clonotypes with MiXCR, one entry per CDR3 protein. The profile shows roughly 700,000 distinct CDR3 sequences, around 8.3% of them singletons. Worth noting for this clonotype: Its antigen is as yet unknown.

The same specimen was also included in a second study, on yellow fever vaccine responses in identical twins.

The sequenced material came from PBMCs. The chain has TRBV30 and TRBJ2-5; 14 positions match TRBD2. The sequence was collected from a woman aged 18-29 years in good health. In DNA, the CDR3 is TGTGCCTGGAGTACGGGGACTAGCGGGAGTCTCTTGGTGACCCAGTACTTC. Its protein product is CAWSTGTSGSLLVTQYF.